What follows are 30 T cell receptor beta chains derived from one specimen sequenced in a study of T cell repertoires in cytomegalovirus infection. MiXCR, applied by TCRdb to the reads, yields one record per CDR3 protein. The sample yields 200,000 to 250,000 distinct CDR3 sequences, more than 9% seen once. Sample: PBMCs. The receptors originated from a human donor in good health (CMV status not recorded). Some clones in this sample may be carry-over from other donors' samples.

The J gene is TRBJ1-2, the V gene TRBV18, with no clear D. CDR1 KGHSH and CDR2 LQKENI come from the germline V gene. Trimming cost V 1 base and J 7 bases, with 13 bases left between them. The CDR3 runs 14 residues. CDR3 loop: CASSPQGSVAGYTF. The CDR3 DNA reads as TGTGCCAGCTCACCACAAGGAAGCGTGGCTGGCTACACCTTC. Complete variable domain (other parts from reference TRBV18 and TRBJ1-2): NAGVMQNPRHLVRRRGQEARLRCSPMKGHSHVYWYRQLPEEGLKFMVYLQKENIIDESGMPKERFSAEFPKEGPSILRIQQVVRGDSAAYFCASSPQGSVAGYTFGSGTRLTVV.

This clonotype was observed many times. This chain uses TRBV7-8 with TRBJ2-3, with 7 bases that match TRBD2. The V segment lost 1 base and the J segment 7 bases; nucleotides outside the gene matches: 11. Per germline, CDR1 SGHVS and CDR2 FQNEAQ. The CDR3 consists of 16 residues. The CDR3 reads CASSLEGRGDINTQYF. CDR3 nucleotides: TGTGCCAGCAGCTTAGAAGGGAGGGGTGATATAAATACGCAGTATTTT.

This clonotype was counted at least ten times. V is TRBV3-1 and J is TRBJ2-7; D is uncertain. V lost 0 bases, J lost 5 bases, and 8 bases lay in between. The CDR3 spans 13 residues. Germline lookup yields CDR1 LGHDT and CDR2 YNNKEL (reference sequence). The CDR3 sequence is CASSQDGVDEQYF. CDR3 bases: TGTGCCAGCAGCCAAGACGGAGTCGACGAGCAGTACTTC.

The sample holds a few counts of this clonotype. V is TRBV2 and J is TRBJ2-1; D could derive from TRBD1 or TRBD2 (5 bases each). The CDR3 length is 15 residues. Germline assignment: CDR1 SNHLY and CDR2 FYNNEI. With 7 bases removed from V and 0 bases from J, the gap between germline ends came to 13 bases. The CDR3 is CASTPGRSSYNEQFF. The CDR3 region has the DNA TGTGCCAGCACACCGGGGCGGAGCTCCTACAATGAGCAGTTCTTC.

This clonotype was observed many times. The V call is TRBV27, the J call TRBJ2-1; D remains unclear. CDR3 length: 15 residues. Trimming took off 4 bases at V and 8 bases at J, with 18 bases between the two ends. Germline CDR1 reads MNHEY; CDR2 reads SMNVEV (reference sequence). CDR3 in DNA: TGTGCCAGCAGTTCGGAATATACTACTTACTATGAGCAGTTCTTC. Its protein product is CASSSEYTTYYEQFF.

This clonotype occurred many times. The gene calls are TRBV6-2 or TRBV6-3 and TRBJ2-7, with 7 bases lining up with TRBD1. The V and J ends lost 9 bases and 6 bases, in that order; junction bases with no gene match: 14. The CDR3 covers 14 residues. Germline CDR1 and CDR2: MNHEY and SVGEGT. The CDR3 nucleotides are TGTGCCAGTCACCCTAGCCGGCCAGGGGGCGAGCAGTACTTC. Translation gives CASHPSRPGGEQYF.

This clonotype was picked up many times. The chain uses TRBV7-8 and TRBJ2-5; D possibly corresponds to TRBD2 (6 bases). The V gene lost 1 base and the J gene lost 5 bases, with 8 bases spanning the gap. The CDR3 length is 13 residues. Germline lookup yields CDR1 SGHVS and CDR2 FQNEAQ. CDR3 region: CASSLVRGETQYF. The DNA for the CDR3 is TGTGCCAGCAGCTTAGTCCGGGGGGAGACCCAGTACTTC.

This clonotype was counted many times. The chain combines TRBV7-2 with TRBJ1-6, with 8 positions matching TRBD1. CDR1 and CDR2 from the germline V gene are SGHTA and FQGNSA. After removal of 4 bases from V and 8 bases from J, the junction contained 16 bases not matched to a gene. The CDR3 contains 18 residues. The CDR3 sequence: CASSYPTGAGYGDSPLHF. The DNA for the CDR3 is TGTGCCAGCAGCTACCCGACAGGGGCGGGCTACGGAGATTCACCCCTCCACTTT.

This clonotype appeared a few times. V is TRBV4-3 and J is TRBJ2-3, with TRBD2 matching over 11 bases. Trimming took 1 base from V and 9 from J; bases not matched to a gene: 3. Germline V lookup: CDR1 LGHNA, CDR2 YSLEER. CDR3 size: 14 residues. CDR3 amino acids: CASSQAASGGTQYF. The CDR3, as DNA: TGCGCCAGCAGCCAAGCGGCTAGCGGGGGGACGCAGTATTTT.

This clonotype appeared a few times. The chain employs TRBV20-1 and TRBJ1-6, with a weak D call TRBD1 (5 bases). Germline CDR1 DFQATT, CDR2 SNEGSKA (reference sequence). The CDR3 covers 15 residues. The germline V and J ends were trimmed by 0 bases and 12 bases, with 18 bases remaining between them. CDR3 DNA sequence: TGCAGTGCTAGAGACAGGGCCTTGACTTCGAGACCCCTCCACTTT. Encoded protein: CSARDRALTSRPLHF.

This clonotype was found many times. The rearrangement joins TRBV30 to TRBJ1-6, with a weak D call TRBD1 (5 bases). Per germline, CDR1 GTSNPN and CDR2 SVGIG (reference sequence). The CDR3 totals 11 residues. V lost 8 bases, J lost 16 bases, and 18 bases lay in between. CDR3 residues: CALVMGLRLHF. The CDR3 nucleotides read TGTGCCCTGGTAATGGGACTTAGGCTCCACTTT.

The chain is built from TRBV28 and TRBJ2-5, with D perhaps matching TRBD1 (6 bases). Germline CDR1 and CDR2: MDHEN and SYDVKM. CDR3 length equals 16 residues. Trimming removed 4 bases from V and 1 base from J, with 16 bases in between. CDR3 DNA: TGTGCCAGCAGTTCCCAGAGGGGGTACGGCCAAGAGACCCAGTACTTC. This encodes CASSSQRGYGQETQYF.

This clonotype was seen a handful of times. This sequence joins TRBV28 and TRBJ2-7, with 7 bases fitting TRBD2. The CDR3 has 11 residues. The germline V gene has CDR1 MDHEN and CDR2 SYDVKM. The CDR3 bases are TGTGTCTCGGGGAGGGCTCACGAGCAGTACTTC. Translated: CVSGRAHEQYF.

This clonotype was recorded at least ten times. The chain recombines TRBV28 with TRBJ1-1; unclear D gene. Germline lookup yields CDR1 MDHEN and CDR2 SYDVKM. CDR3 length equals 13 residues. Trimming removed 3 bases from V and 0 bases from J, with 5 bases in between. The CDR3 DNA reads as TGTGCCAGCAGTTTTCGGATGAACACTGAAGCTTTCTTT. Translation gives CASSFRMNTEAFF. Supplemented by reference TRBV28 and TRBJ1-1, the full variable domain reads DVKVTQSSRYLVKRTGEKVFLECVQDMDHENMFWYRQDPGLGLRLIYFSYDVKMKEKGDIPEGYSVSREKKERFSLILESASTNQTSMYLCASSFRMNTEAFFGQGTRLTVV.

This clonotype has at least ten counts. J is TRBJ2-5 and V is TRBV6-6, with 8 bases matching TRBD1. Per the germline V gene, CDR1 is MNHNY and CDR2 is SVGAGI (reference sequence). The junction had 6 bases not matched to a gene; V was cut back by 5 bases and J by 1 base. CDR3 length: 15 residues. The CDR3 DNA follows: TGTGCCAGCAGTCCCGGGACAGGAGTCCAAGAGACCCAGTACTTC. It codes for CASSPGTGVQETQYF.

This clonotype was detected a few times. The V and J genes are TRBV6-2 or TRBV6-3 and TRBJ1-1; no reliable D call. Germline V gene lookup returns CDR1 MNHEY and CDR2 SVGEGT. There are 12 residues in the CDR3. V lost 10 bases and J 8 bases, leaving 17 bases between the germline ends. The DNA for the CDR3 is TGTGCCACTCAAACGAGGGCGGTCGAAGCTTTCTTT. The encoded protein is CATQTRAVEAFF.

This clonotype was recorded at least ten times. The J gene is TRBJ2-3, the V gene TRBV7-2, with 12 bases aligning to TRBD2. J gave up 3 bases and V 4 bases, and 8 bases lay outside the gene matches. CDR3 length: 17 amino acids. Germline values: CDR1 SGHTA, CDR2 FQGNSA. CDR3 in amino acids: CASSSIRTSGITDTQYF. DNA for the CDR3: TGTGCCAGCAGCTCTATCAGGACTAGCGGGATTACAGATACGCAGTATTTT.

This clonotype was observed a few times. The CDR3 DNA reads TGTGCCAGTAGTTCCCAGGGACTCCCCTATGGCTACACCTTC. Protein product: CASSSQGLPYGYTF. The rearrangement joins TRBV19 to TRBJ1-2; a weak D match, TRBD1 (5 bases). Looked up from germline, CDR1 is LNHDA and CDR2 is SQIVND (reference sequence). The length of the CDR3 is 14 residues. V lost 5 bases and J lost 4, with 14 bases in between.

The chain carries TRBV11-2 and TRBJ2-2, with 11 bases that match TRBD1. The CDR3 covers 16 residues. J was trimmed by 5 bases and V by 4 bases; bases with no gene match: 6. Germline V gene lookup returns CDR1 SGHAT and CDR2 FQNNGV. The DNA for the CDR3 is TGTGCCAGCAGCTCGGGACAGGGGGTGAGAACCGGGGAGCTGTTTTTT. Protein: CASSSGQGVRTGELFF.

The chain employs TRBV20-1 and TRBJ2-7, with 7 bases that match TRBD1. V gave up 2 bases and J gave up 2 bases; unmatched junction bases: 0. This CDR3 is 12 amino acids long. Germline CDR1 and CDR2: DFQATT and SNEGSKA (reference sequence). The CDR3 spells CSARQGAYEQYF. The CDR3 coding sequence is TGCAGTGCTAGACAGGGGGCCTACGAGCAGTACTTC.

At least ten counts were recorded for this clonotype. The chain uses TRBV7-3 and TRBJ1-2, with 11 positions matching TRBD1. In germline, CDR1 is SGHTA, CDR2 FQGTGA. The CDR3 has 16 amino acids. With 1 base clipped from V and 9 bases from J, the junction kept 10 bases outside the gene matches. The CDR3 spells CASSLNSLGTGGSYTF. The DNA of the CDR3 is TGTGCCAGCAGCTTAAACTCCCTAGGGACAGGGGGTAGCTACACCTTC.

This clonotype was seen only a few times. The rearrangement joins TRBV29-1 to TRBJ1-1; no clear D gene. V was cut by 7 bases and J by 10 bases, with 7 bases left in between. Per germline, CDR1 SQVTM and CDR2 ANQGSEA. The CDR3 consists of 8 residues. CDR3 nucleotides: TGCAGCGGGGGTTTAGCTTTCTTT. It specifies CSGGLAFF. Full variable domain (outside the CDR3, taken from reference TRBV29-1 and TRBJ1-1): SAVISQKPSRDICQRGTSLTIQCQVDSQVTMMFWYRQQPGQSLTLIATANQGSEATYESGFVIDKFPISRPNLTFSTLTVSNMSPEDSSIYLCSGGLAFFGQGTRLTVV.

This clonotype appeared a few times. The V call is TRBV12-3 or TRBV12-4, the J call TRBJ2-1; 9 nucleotides agree with TRBD2. Trimming took 6 bases from V and 0 from J; bases not matched to a gene: 3. The CDR3 runs to 15 residues. CDR3 sequence (DNA): TGTGCCAGCAGAGCGGGGGGAATCTCCTACAATGAGCAGTTCTTC. It translates to CASRAGGISYNEQFF.

The sample holds many counts of this clonotype. V gene TRBV7-2 combines with J gene TRBJ2-3, with D perhaps TRBD2 (7 bases). The CDR3 sequence is 17 residues long. Trimming pared 5 bases from V and 5 bases from J, leaving 23 bases between. Germline V gene data show CDR1 as SGHTA and CDR2 as FQGNSA. The CDR3 coding sequence is TGTGCCAGCAGCATTAGGGGGGGGGCGAGAGGAGGAGATACGCAGTATTTT. Translating it yields CASSIRGGARGGDTQYF.

The chain couples TRBV9 to TRBJ2-3; D gene unclear. V was shortened by 6 bases and J by 3 bases, with 17 bases between the two germline ends. This CDR3 spans 15 amino acids. Germline V gene lookup returns CDR1 SGDLS and CDR2 YYNGEE. The CDR3 nucleotides are TGTGCCAGCACCAGAAGCGTCTACGAGACAGATACGCAGTATTTT. Translating it yields CASTRSVYETDTQYF.

Comment on this clonotype: Just one base apart from a much larger clone, this may be a read error. The chain uses TRBV7-6 and TRBJ2-7; 7 bases align to TRBD1. V was clipped by 2 bases and J by 2 bases; unmatched bases: 9. The CDR3 contains 16 residues. CDR1 is SGHVS and CDR2 is FNYEAQ in the germline V gene. The CDR3: CASSLQTDRATYEQYF. The CDR3 bases are TGTGCCAGCAGCTTACAGACCGACAGGGCCACCTACGAGCAGTACTTC.

This clonotype came up many times. V gene TRBV28 combines with J gene TRBJ2-7; TRBD1 aligns across 8 bases. J lost 5 bases, V lost 5 bases, and 8 bases had no gene match. CDR1 and CDR2 (germline): MDHEN, SYDVKM. The CDR3 contains 14 residues. CDR3 in amino acids: CASSPDREANEQYF. CDR3 DNA: TGTGCCAGCAGTCCGGACAGGGAAGCAAACGAGCAGTACTTC.

This clonotype was counted a few times. The J gene is TRBJ1-1, the V gene TRBV4-3; D perhaps matches TRBD1 (5 bases). Germline V gene sequence: CDR1 LGHNA, CDR2 YSLEER. CDR3 length: 14 residues. V was trimmed by 4 bases and J by 4 bases, leaving 13 bases between them. The CDR3 is CASSLDVGGTEAFF. The CDR3, as DNA: TGCGCCAGCAGCCTCGATGTGGGGGGCACTGAAGCTTTCTTT.

In its sample, this clonotype was seen a few times. The chain couples TRBV11-3 to TRBJ1-1; D is unresolved. Trimming removed 0 bases at V and 1 base at J, with 6 bases between. The germline gives CDR1 SGHNT, CDR2 YENEEA. CDR3 length equals 14 residues. This CDR3 reads CASSLDGPNTEAFF. The CDR3 coding sequence is TGTGCCAGCAGCTTAGACGGGCCGAACACTGAAGCTTTCTTT.

As regards this clonotype: A much larger clone sits a single nucleotide away, making a read error possible. The V and J genes are TRBV6-2 or TRBV6-3 and TRBJ1-5; D call uncertain. The CDR3 runs to 14 residues. Germline CDR1 reads MNHEY; CDR2 reads SVGEGT. The CDR3 reads CASSYLGPYQTQHF. DNA for the CDR3: TGTGCCAGCAGTTACCTCGGCCCGTATCAGACCCAGCATTTT.